Below, 3 T cell receptor beta chains from the same sample are listed, as sequenced in a study of shared clonotypes between healthy human individuals. Selected positively for CCR7 and CD45RO-negative, naive CD8 cells excluded terminally differentiated effector memory CD45RA+ cells. Sequencing used immunoSEQ multiplex PCR; TCRdb keeps in-frame clones, though not all of them. The sample comprises roughly 2,000,000 clones, approximately 94% of which are singletons, and around 1.2% rests with the top ten. Source material: naive CD8+ T cells sorted from blood. These receptors were obtained from a man aged 18 to 30 in good health.

With regard to this clone: Other DNA sequences within the sample encode an identical CDR3. CDR3 residues: CASSGLQETQYF. For the CDR3, the DNA is TGTGCCAGCAGCGGGTTACAAGAGACCCAGTACTTC. V gene TRBV5-6 combines with J gene TRBJ2-5; D is ambiguous. The V gene's germline CDR1 is SGHDT and CDR2 YYEEEE. Trimming shortened V by 4 bases and J by 2 bases, and 6 bases separated the two germline ends. CDR3 length: 12 residues.

The V gene is TRBV4-3, the J gene TRBJ1-5; D ambiguous. Germline CDR1 LGHNA, CDR2 YSLEER. The length of the CDR3 is 17 residues. V was cut by 0 bases and J by 2 bases, with 14 bases left in between. This CDR3 is CASSQDLEGWGNQPQHF. The CDR3 region has the DNA TGCGCCAGCAGCCAAGATCTGGAGGGCTGGGGCAATCAGCCCCAGCATTTT.

CDR3 DNA sequence: TGTGCCAGCAGTTTACTTGACAGACAACGCACAGATACGCAGTATTTT. It encodes CASSLLDRQRTDTQYF. The chain joins TRBV27 to TRBJ2-3; tentative D call: TRBD1 (5 bases). Trimming removed 2 bases from V and 1 base from J, with 13 bases in between. This CDR3 has 16 amino acids. CDR1 MNHEY and CDR2 SMNVEV come from the germline V gene (reference sequence).